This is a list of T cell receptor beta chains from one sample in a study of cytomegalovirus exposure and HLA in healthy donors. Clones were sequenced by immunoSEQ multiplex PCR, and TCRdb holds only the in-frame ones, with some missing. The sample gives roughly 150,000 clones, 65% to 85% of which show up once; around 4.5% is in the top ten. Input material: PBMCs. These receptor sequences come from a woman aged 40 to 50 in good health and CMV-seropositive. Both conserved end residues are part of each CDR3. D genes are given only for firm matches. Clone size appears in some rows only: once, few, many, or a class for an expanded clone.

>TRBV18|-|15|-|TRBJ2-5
CASSPRVPSSETQYF
TGTGCCAGCTCACCACGCGTTCCAAGTTCAGAGACCCAGTACTTC
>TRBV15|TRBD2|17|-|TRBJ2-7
CATSRGPGVAGAYEQYF
TGTGCCACCAGCAGAGGCCCCGGGGTAGCGGGAGCGTACGAGCAGTACTTC
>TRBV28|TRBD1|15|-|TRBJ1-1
CASIPWGQGSTEAFF
TGTGCCAGCATCCCTTGGGGACAGGGAAGCACTGAAGCTTTCTTT
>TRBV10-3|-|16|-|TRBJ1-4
CAISDLAAGVNEKLFF
TGTGCCATCAGTGACCTCGCGGCGGGGGTTAATGAAAAACTGTTTTTT
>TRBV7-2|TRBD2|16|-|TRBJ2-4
CASSSGGGRSGNIQYF
TGTGCCAGCAGCTCCGGGGGGGGGCGCTCCGGAAACATTCAGTACTTC
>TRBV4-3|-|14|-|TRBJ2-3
CASSPLVATDTQYF
TGCGCCAGCAGCCCCCTGGTAGCTACAGATACGCAGTATTTT
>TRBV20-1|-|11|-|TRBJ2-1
CSAQPTGEQFF
TGCAGTGCCCAACCGACGGGTGAGCAGTTCTTC
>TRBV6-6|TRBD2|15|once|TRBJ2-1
CASSYGGTSGNEQFF
TGTGCCAGCAGTTACGGTGGGACTAGCGGCAATGAGCAGTTCTTC
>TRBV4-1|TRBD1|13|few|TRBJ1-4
CASSLGTGEKLFF
TGCGCCAGCAGCCTCGGGACAGGCGAAAAACTGTTTTTT
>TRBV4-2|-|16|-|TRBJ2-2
CASSQDASVNTGELFF
TGTGCCAGCAGCCAAGACGCATCGGTTAACACCGGGGAGCTGTTTTTT
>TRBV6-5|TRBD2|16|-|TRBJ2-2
CASSWGLAGRTGELFF
TGTGCCAGCAGTTGGGGGCTAGCGGGAAGAACCGGGGAGCTGTTTTTT
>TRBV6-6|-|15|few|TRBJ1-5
CASSYGLRGGQPQHF
TGTGCCAGCAGTTACGGTTTACGGGGGGGGCAGCCCCAGCATTTT
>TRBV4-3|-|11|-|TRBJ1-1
CASSRDTEAFF
TGCGCCAGCAGCCGCGACACTGAAGCTTTCTTT
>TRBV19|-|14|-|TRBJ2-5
CASSTRQSQETQYF
TGTGCCAGTAGTACCCGACAGAGCCAAGAGACCCAGTACTTC
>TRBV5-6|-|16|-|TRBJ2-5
CASSFVGRSLKETQYF
TGTGCCAGCAGCTTTGTAGGCCGGAGCTTAAAAGAGACCCAGTACTTC